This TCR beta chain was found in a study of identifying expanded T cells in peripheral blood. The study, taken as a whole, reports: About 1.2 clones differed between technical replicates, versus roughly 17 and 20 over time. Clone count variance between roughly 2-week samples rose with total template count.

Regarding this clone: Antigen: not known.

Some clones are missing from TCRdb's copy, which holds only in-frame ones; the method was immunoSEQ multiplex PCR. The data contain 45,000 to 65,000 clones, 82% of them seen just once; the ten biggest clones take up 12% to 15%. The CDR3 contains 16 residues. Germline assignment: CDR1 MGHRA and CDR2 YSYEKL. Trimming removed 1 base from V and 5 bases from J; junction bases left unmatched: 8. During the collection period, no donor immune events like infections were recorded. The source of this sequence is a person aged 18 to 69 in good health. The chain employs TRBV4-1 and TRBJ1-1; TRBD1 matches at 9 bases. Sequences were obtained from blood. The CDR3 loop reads CASSQVTGTGWTEAFF. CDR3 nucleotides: TGCGCCAGCAGCCAAGTCACGGGGACAGGGTGGACTGAAGCTTTCTTT.